This TCR beta chain was sequenced for a study of CD8+CD57+ T cells in acquired aplastic anemia. Genomic DNA, serving as template, underwent TCR beta VDJ and CDR3 profiling. MiXCR, run by TCRdb on the reads, gives a single entry per CDR3 protein. The data contain 150,000 to 180,000 distinct CDR3 sequences, approximately 52% of them singletons. Sequenced patients had shown CD8+CD57+ cell expansion by flow cytometry. As a group, the patients uniformly had severe acquired aplastic anemia. The CDR3 totals 15 residues. CDR1 and CDR2 from the germline V gene are PRHDT and FYEKMQ (reference sequence). V was pared by 5 bases and J by 1 base, with 6 bases of the junction left unmatched.

This chain uses TRBV13 with TRBJ1-1; 8 nucleotides match TRBD1. The source material was sorted CD4+, CD8+, or CD8+CD57+ T cells (not recorded which) from PBMCs. The source of this sequence is a human donor with aplastic anemia. CDR3 nucleotide sequence: TGTGCCAGCAGCGTAGATGGACAGGGGAACACTGAAGCTTTCTTT. Its translation: CASSVDGQGNTEAFF.